This TCR beta chain was profiled in a study of response to subunit inactivated influenza vaccine. Study-wide results and limits: Few additional T cells are recruited per seasonal influenza vaccination, authors suggested.

TCRdb fed the RT-PCR reads into MiXCR, producing one record per CDR3 protein. There are 600,000 to 700,000 distinct CDR3 sequences in the sample; 14% occur only once, and 7.5% to 8% lies in the top ten. This clonotype has a handful of counts. Its antigen is undetermined. Germline loops: CDR1 DFQATT, CDR2 SNEGSKA (reference sequence). This CDR3 has 15 amino acids. Trimming took 4 bases from V and 2 from J; bases not matched to a gene: 4. The source material was PBMCs from blood, sampled 14 to 15 days before vaccination. The receptor was isolated from a man in his forties or fifties who received an inactivated influenza vaccine. V and J are TRBV20-1 and TRBJ2-3; 12 bases match TRBD2. Here the CDR3 reads CSATPSGRATDTQYF. CDR3 nucleotide sequence: TGCAGTGCTACACCTAGCGGGAGGGCCACAGATACGCAGTATTTT.